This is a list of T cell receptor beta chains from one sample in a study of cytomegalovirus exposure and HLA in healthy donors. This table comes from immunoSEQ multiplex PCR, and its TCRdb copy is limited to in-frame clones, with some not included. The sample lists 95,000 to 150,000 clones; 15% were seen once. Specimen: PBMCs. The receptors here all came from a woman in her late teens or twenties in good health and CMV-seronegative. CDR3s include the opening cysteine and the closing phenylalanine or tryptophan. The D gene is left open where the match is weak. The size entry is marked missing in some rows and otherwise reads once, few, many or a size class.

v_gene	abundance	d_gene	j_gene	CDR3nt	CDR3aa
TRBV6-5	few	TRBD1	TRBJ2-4	TGTGCCAGCAGGACAGGGGGAATTCAGTACTTC	CASRTGGIQYF
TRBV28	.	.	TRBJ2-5	TGTGCCAGCAGTTTTACTAGTCCGTTGAAAGAGACCCAGTACTTC	CASSFTSPLKETQYF
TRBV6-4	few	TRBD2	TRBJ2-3	TGTGCCAGCAGTCCCGGGACTAGCGGGGGCACAGATACGCAGTATTTT	CASSPGTSGGTDTQYF
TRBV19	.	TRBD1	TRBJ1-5	TGTGCCAGTAGTACCGACAGGGGACAGCCCCAGCATTTT	CASSTDRGQPQHF
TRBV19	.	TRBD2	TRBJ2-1	TGTGCCAGTAGTATAGGCACTAGCGGAGCCAATGAGCAGTTCTTC	CASSIGTSGANEQFF
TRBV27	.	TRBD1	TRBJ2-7	TGTGCCAGCAGTTCCGGACAGGGGCGCGAGCAGTACTTC	CASSSGQGREQYF
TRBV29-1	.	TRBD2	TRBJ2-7	TGCAGCGTTCGGCCATGGACTAGCGGGAGAACAGGGGAGCAGTACTTC	CSVRPWTSGRTGEQYF
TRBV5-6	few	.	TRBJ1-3	TGTGCCAGCAGCTCGGTCGAGGGCGCAGGAAACACCATATATTTT	CASSSVEGAGNTIYF
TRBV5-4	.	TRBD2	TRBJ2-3	TGTGCCAGCAGCTTGGATTGGTCGGGAGGGGGGGATACGCAGTATTTT	CASSLDWSGGGDTQYF
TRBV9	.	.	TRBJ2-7	TGTGCCAGCAGCGTAGGAGACAGACCCTACGAGCAGTACTTC	CASSVGDRPYEQYF
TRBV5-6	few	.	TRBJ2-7	TGTGCCAGCAGCTTGGCCGGGGGTAGCGAGCAGTACTTC	CASSLAGGSEQYF
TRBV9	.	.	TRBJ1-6	TGTGCCAGCAGCGCCTCCAGGGGTAGCTCCTATAATTCACCCCTCCACTTT	CASSASRGSSYNSPLHF
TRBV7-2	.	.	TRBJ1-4	TGTGCCAGCAGCTTGGGGGGATCTGATGAAAAACTGTTTTTT	CASSLGGSDEKLFF
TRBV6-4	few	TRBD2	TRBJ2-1	TGTGCCAGCAGCGATGGGGGGGTCAATGAGCAGTTCTTC	CASSDGGVNEQFF
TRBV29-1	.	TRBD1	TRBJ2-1	TGCAGCGTTGAAGAGGGGGGGACAGGGGGAGTTGTACAGTTCTTC	CSVEEGGTGGVVQFF
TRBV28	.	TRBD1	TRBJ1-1	TGTGCCAGCAGGGCAACCGGCTTTACAGGGGACACTGAAGCTTTCTTT	CASRATGFTGDTEAFF
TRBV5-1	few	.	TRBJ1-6	TGCGCCAGCAGCTCCCACAGGTCTAATTCACCCCTCCACTTT	CASSSHRSNSPLHF
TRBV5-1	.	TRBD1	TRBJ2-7	TGCGCCAGCAGCCCTCGGACAGGGGGATCCTACGAGCAGTACTTC	CASSPRTGGSYEQYF
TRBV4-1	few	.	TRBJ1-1	TGCGCCAGCAGCCCGACAGGGAACACTGAAGCTTTCTTT	CASSPTGNTEAFF
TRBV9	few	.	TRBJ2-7	TGTGCCAGCAGCGCGGGAAACAGGGTGGAGTTTTACGAGCAGTACTTC	CASSAGNRVEFYEQYF
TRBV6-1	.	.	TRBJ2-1	TGTGCCAGCAGTGTCACTAGTTCCTACAATGAGCAGTTCTTC	CASSVTSSYNEQFF
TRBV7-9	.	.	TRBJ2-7	TGTGCCGGAGGAGGGGCCTCCTACGAGCAGTACTTC	CAGGGASYEQYF
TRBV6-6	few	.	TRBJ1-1	TGTGCCAGCAGTTACTCGACAGTTCTACCTCAAGCTTTCTTT	CASSYSTVLPQAFF
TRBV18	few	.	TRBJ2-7	TGTGCCAGCTCACCTGTCAGCGATCACGAGCAGTACTTC	CASSPVSDHEQYF
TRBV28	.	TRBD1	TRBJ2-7	TGTGCCAGCAGTTTACAGGGACAGGGAGCCGAGCAGTACTTC	CASSLQGQGAEQYF
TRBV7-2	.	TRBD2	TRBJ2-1	TGTGCCAGCAGCGGCTTGCGGGGGACTTTCTACAATGAGCAGTTCTTC	CASSGLRGTFYNEQFF
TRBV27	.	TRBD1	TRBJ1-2	TGTGCCAGCAGTTTACAGGGACAGAACTATGGCTACACCTTC	CASSLQGQNYGYTF
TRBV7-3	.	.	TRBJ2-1	TGTGCCAGCAGCTTACAGGGGAAAACCTACAATGAGCAGTTCTTC	CASSLQGKTYNEQFF
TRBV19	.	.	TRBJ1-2	TGTGCCAGTAGTCCCAACGGGGGGGCGCGGAACTATGGCTACACCTTC	CASSPNGGARNYGYTF
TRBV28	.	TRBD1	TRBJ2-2	TGTGCCAGTGGACAGGACTTAAGCGGGGAGCTGTTTTTT	CASGQDLSGELFF
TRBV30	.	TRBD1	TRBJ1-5	TGTGCCTGGAGTGGACAGGGGGATAATCAGCACCAGCATTTT	CAWSGQGDNQHQHF
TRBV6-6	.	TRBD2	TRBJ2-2	TGTGCCAGCAGTTTTACTAGCGCCTCGGGCACCGGGGAGCTGTTTTTT	CASSFTSASGTGELFF
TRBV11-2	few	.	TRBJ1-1	TGTGCCAGCAGCTTCGACAGGAGAGAAGCTTTCTTT	CASSFDRREAFF
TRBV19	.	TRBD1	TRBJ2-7	TGTGCCAGTAGTTCGGGACAGGGCACCTTCGTGCAGTACTTC	CASSSGQGTFVQYF
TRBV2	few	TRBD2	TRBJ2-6	TGTGCCAGCAGGGGTTCTAGCGGGGGGGCTGGGGCCAACGTCCTGACTTTC	CASRGSSGGAGANVLTF
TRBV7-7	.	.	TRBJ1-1	TGTGCCAGCAGCGCCCGCAGGGACACTGAAGCTTTCTTT	CASSARRDTEAFF
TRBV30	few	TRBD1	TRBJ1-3	TGTGCCTGGAATAAAGGACAGGGCGAAAACACCATATATTTT	CAWNKGQGENTIYF
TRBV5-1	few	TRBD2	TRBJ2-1	TGCGCCAGCAGCTATTCCGGGACTATGGGCAATGAGCAGTTCTTC	CASSYSGTMGNEQFF
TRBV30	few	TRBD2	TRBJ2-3	TGTGCCTGGAGTGTCGGCGGGGGGACAACAGATACGCAGTATTTT	CAWSVGGGTTDTQYF
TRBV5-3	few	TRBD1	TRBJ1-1	TGTGCCAGAAGCTACTACAGACAGGGGGCGCCAATGAACACTGAAGCTTTCTTT	CARSYYRQGAPMNTEAFF
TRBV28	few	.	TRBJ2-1	TGTGCCAGCAGTTTAGACCCTCTCCGGAGCTCCTACAATGAGCAGTTCTTC	CASSLDPLRSSYNEQFF
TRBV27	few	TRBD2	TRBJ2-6	TGTGCCAGCAGTTTAGACCCTCCGGGACTAGCGGGAGAGGGTGGGGCCAACGTCCTGACTTTC	CASSLDPPGLAGEGGANVLTF
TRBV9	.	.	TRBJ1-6	TGTGCCAGCGGGGCACCTTACGACCTCCGGGACACAGAAGATTCACCCCTCCACTTT	CASGAPYDLRDTEDSPLHF
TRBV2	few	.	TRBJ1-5	TGTGCCAGCAGTGAGGCGCAGGGTTTGGAGCCCCAGCATTTT	CASSEAQGLEPQHF
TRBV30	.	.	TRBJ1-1	TGTGCCTGGAGTGTGGGGGAGGGGGCTGAAGCTTTCTTT	CAWSVGEGAEAFF
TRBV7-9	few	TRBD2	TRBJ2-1	TGTGCCAGCAGCGATTGGACTAGCGGAAACAATGAGCAGTTCTTC	CASSDWTSGNNEQFF
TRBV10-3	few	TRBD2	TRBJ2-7	TGTGCCATCGCAGCAGCGGGGGGCTCCACGTACGAGCAGTACTTC	CAIAAAGGSTYEQYF
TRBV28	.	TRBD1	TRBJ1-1	TGTGCCAGCAGTTTAATTGGAGGGGGCGCGCCCGCTTTCTTT	CASSLIGGGAPAFF
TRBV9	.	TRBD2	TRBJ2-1	TGTGCCAGCAGCGTAGGGGGGGGTGAGCAGTTCTTC	CASSVGGGEQFF